This entry lists 8 T cell receptor beta chains sequenced from one sample in a study of cytomegalovirus exposure and HLA in healthy donors. Primers included in the PCR were 60 Vbeta and 13 Jbeta primers. Generated by immunoSEQ multiplex PCR, the TCRdb table keeps only in-frame clones and is missing some. This table holds around 120,000 clones, around 78% found once. Input material: PBMCs. These receptors were taken from a woman aged 40-49 years in good health and CMV-seronegative.

This clone appeared a single time. The chain has TRBV7-9 and TRBJ1-2; a weak D match, TRBD1 (5 bases). CDR3 length equals 14 residues. Germline values: CDR1 SEHNR, CDR2 FQNEAQ (reference sequence). V gave up 2 bases and J gave up 4 bases, with 11 bases separating them. CDR3 loop: CASSLPRGVYGYTF. The CDR3 DNA reads TGTGCCAGCAGCTTACCTAGGGGCGTCTATGGCTACACCTTC. Full variable domain (outside the CDR3, taken from reference TRBV7-9 and TRBJ1-2): DTGVSQNPRHKITKRGQNVTFRCDPISEHNRLYWYRQTLGQGPEFLTYFQNEAQLEKSRLLSDRFSAERPKGSFSTLEIQRTEQGDSAMYLCASSLPRGVYGYTFGSGTRLTVV.

This clone was observed once. J is TRBJ2-7 and V is TRBV5-4, with D uncertain. The assigned J gene may be wrong: the sequence end matches TRBJ2-1 better. CDR1 is SGHNT and CDR2 is YYREEE in the germline V gene (reference sequence). The CDR3 has 13 residues. CDR3 DNA: TGTGCCAGCAGCTTGGACAGTTTAAGTGAGCAGTTCTTC. It is translated as CASSLDSLSEQFF.

This chain connects TRBV10-1 to TRBJ1-4; D is uncertain. Trimming removed 6 bases from V and 8 bases from J, with 10 bases in between. The CDR3 covers 12 residues. Germline CDR1 WNHNN, CDR2 SYGVQD (reference sequence). The CDR3 loop is CASSLTGEKLFF. CDR3 coding DNA: TGCGCCAGCAGCCTCACGGGGGAAAAACTGTTTTTT.

The genes are TRBV9 and TRBJ1-2; no clear D gene. This CDR3 contains 13 residues. Germline V gives CDR1 SGDLS, CDR2 YYNGEE. V gave up 4 bases and J gave up 2 bases, with 9 bases separating them. The CDR3 protein is CASSQTENYGYTF. The DNA for the CDR3 is TGTGCCAGCAGCCAAACAGAAAACTATGGCTACACCTTC.

The CDR3 spells CASSSTGFDEQYF. The CDR3 DNA follows: TGCGCCAGCAGCTCAACAGGGTTCGACGAGCAGTACTTC. This chain links TRBV5-1 with TRBJ2-7, with a possible D match to TRBD1 (6 bases). Trimming cost V 3 bases and J 5 bases, with 12 bases left between them. CDR1 is SGHRS, CDR2 YFSETQ, per germline. This CDR3 is built from 13 residues. The full variable domain, rest sourced from reference TRBV5-1 and TRBJ2-7, is KAGVTQTPRYLIKTRGQQVTLSCSPISGHRSVSWYQQTPGQGLQFLFEYFSETQRNKGNFPGRFSGRQFSNSRSEMNVSTLELGDSALYLCASSSTGFDEQYFGPGTRLTVT.

V is TRBV7-9 and J is TRBJ2-2, with D possibly TRBD2 on 5 matching bases. Trimming took off 2 bases at V and 2 bases at J, with 12 bases between the two ends. CDR1 and CDR2 (germline): SEHNR, FQNEAQ (reference sequence). This CDR3 has 16 amino acids. The CDR3 nucleotides are TGTGCCAGCAGCTTAAGTCTGGGGAGCAACACCGGGGAGCTGTTTTTT. Its translation is CASSLSLGSNTGELFF.

This CDR3 reads CASSGGQLETQYF. The CDR3 bases are TGTGCCAGCAGCGGAGGACAGTTGGAGACCCAGTACTTC. The V gene is TRBV7-8, the J gene TRBJ2-5; D possibly corresponds to TRBD1 (6 bases). Germline CDR1 SGHVS, CDR2 FQNEAQ. The CDR3 loop spans 13 amino acids. V was cut by 5 bases and J by 5 bases, with 12 bases left in between.

The gene calls are TRBV5-1 and TRBJ2-5; 9 bases agree with TRBD2. The tail of the sequence fits TRBJ2-7 better, so the J call may be wrong. There are 15 residues in the CDR3. Germline loops: CDR1 SGHRS, CDR2 YFSETQ. DNA for the CDR3: TGCGCCAGCAGGCATGGTGCGGGAGGGCCCAACGAGCAGTACTTC. It encodes CASRHGAGGPNEQYF.